The text below deals with one TCR beta chain. Its antigen remains unidentified. These data are taken from a study of T cell responses to AZD1222 COVID-19 vaccine. Whole-study results and caveats: Spike-specific TCR repertoires showed rising breadth and depth after two AZD1222 doses. Of spike-specific TCRs, nearly half reportedly target regions left unmutated in variants. Seropositive at baseline were only a handful of AZD1222 recipients. Every sample of the repertoires postdated the peak T cell response.

Here immunoSEQ multiplex PCR was the method, and the copy in TCRdb shows in-frame clones only, minus some. Of 95,000 to 150,000 clones in the sample, around 83% are singletons; the top ten hold about 4.3%. The CDR3 has 14 amino acids. Looked up from germline, CDR1 is MNHNY and CDR2 is SVGAGI (reference sequence). Trimming removed 6 bases from V and 0 bases from J; junction bases left unmatched: 4. The V gene is TRBV6-6, the J gene TRBJ1-1; TRBD1 aligns across 7 bases. The sequence was obtained from an adult who received the AZD1222 COVID-19 vaccine. Sequences were derived from peripheral blood, sampled 28 days after the second AZD1222 dose. Here the CDR3 DNA reads TGTGCCAGCAGACAGGGGCCTATGAACACTGAAGCTTTCTTT. Its protein product is CASRQGPMNTEAFF.